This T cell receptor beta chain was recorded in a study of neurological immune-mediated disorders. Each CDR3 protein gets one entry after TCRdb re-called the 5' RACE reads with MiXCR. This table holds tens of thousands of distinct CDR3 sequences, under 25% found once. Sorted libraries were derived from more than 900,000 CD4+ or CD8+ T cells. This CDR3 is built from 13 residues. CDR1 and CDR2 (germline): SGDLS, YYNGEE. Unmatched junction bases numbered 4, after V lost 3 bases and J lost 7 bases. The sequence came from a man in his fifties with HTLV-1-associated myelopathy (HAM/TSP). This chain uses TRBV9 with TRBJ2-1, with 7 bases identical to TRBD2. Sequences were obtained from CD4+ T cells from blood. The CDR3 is CASSAPGGNEQFF. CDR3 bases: TGTGCCAGCAGCGCCCCCGGGGGGAATGAGCAGTTCTTC. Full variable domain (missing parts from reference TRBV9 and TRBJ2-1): DSGVTQTPKHLITATGQRVTLRCSPRSGDLSVYWYQQSLDQGLQFLIQYYNGEERAKGNILERFSAQQFPDLHSELNLSSLELGDSALYFCASSAPGGNEQFFGPGTRLTVL.